Here is one T cell receptor beta chain with its context. This sample is drawn from a study of blood T cell repertoires in COVID-19. Original processing notes: Estimation of nucleated cell counts relied on the amplification of reference gene primers. Here immunoSEQ multiplex PCR was the method, and the copy in TCRdb shows in-frame clones only, minus some. Clonal size and the V and J genes are those of that table, whereas D and trimming came from the DNA. In the table there are around 77,000 clones, around 90% of which are singletons. The CDR3 totals 15 residues. The V gene's germline CDR1 is KGHSH and CDR2 LQKENI. Germline trimming cut 3 bases from V and 3 bases from J; bases unmatched to any gene: 5.

This TCR was sampled from a woman older than 75 with active or convalescent COVID-19. The chain employs TRBV18 and TRBJ2-7, with 10 positions matching TRBD1. The sample taken for sequencing was peripheral blood. The CDR3 loop is CASSPGGQGYYEQYF. The DNA of the CDR3 is TGTGCCAGCTCACCTGGGGGACAGGGGTACTACGAGCAGTACTTC.